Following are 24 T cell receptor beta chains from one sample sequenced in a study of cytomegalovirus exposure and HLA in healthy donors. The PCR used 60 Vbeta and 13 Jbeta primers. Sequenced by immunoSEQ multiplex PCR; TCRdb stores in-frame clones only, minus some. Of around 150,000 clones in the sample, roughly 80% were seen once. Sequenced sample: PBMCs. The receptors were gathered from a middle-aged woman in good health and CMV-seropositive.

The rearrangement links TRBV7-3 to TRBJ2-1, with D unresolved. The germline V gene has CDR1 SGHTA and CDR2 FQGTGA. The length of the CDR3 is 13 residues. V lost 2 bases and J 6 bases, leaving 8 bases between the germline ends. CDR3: CASSLGPFNEQFF. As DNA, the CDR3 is TGTGCCAGCAGCTTAGGCCCCTTCAATGAGCAGTTCTTC.

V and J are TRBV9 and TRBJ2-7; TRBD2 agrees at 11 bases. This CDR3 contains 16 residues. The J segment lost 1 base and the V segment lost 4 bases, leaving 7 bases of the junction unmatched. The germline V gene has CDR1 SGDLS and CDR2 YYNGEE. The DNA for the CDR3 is TGTGCCAGCAGCCTAGGCGGGACTAGCGGTTCCTACGAGCAGTACTTC. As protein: CASSLGGTSGSYEQYF.

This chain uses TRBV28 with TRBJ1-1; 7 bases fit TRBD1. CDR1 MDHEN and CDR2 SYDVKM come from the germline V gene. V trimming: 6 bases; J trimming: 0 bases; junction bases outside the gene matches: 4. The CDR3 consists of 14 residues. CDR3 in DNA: TGTGCCAGCAGCCCGGGACAGTTGAACACTGAAGCTTTCTTT. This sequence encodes CASSPGQLNTEAFF.

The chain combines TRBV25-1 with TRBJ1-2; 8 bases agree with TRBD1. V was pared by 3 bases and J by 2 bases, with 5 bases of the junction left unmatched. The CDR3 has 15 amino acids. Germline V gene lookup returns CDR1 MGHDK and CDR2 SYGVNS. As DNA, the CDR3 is TGTGCCAGCAGTGAGAGGGACAGGCCCAACTATGGCTACACCTTC. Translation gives CASSERDRPNYGYTF.

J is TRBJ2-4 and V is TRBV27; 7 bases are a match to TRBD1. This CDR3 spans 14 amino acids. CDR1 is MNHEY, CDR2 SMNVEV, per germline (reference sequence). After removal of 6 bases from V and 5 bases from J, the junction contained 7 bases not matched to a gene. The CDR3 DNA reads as TGTGCCAGCAGGTCCCACAGGGGAGAAAACATTCAGTACTTC. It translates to CASRSHRGENIQYF.

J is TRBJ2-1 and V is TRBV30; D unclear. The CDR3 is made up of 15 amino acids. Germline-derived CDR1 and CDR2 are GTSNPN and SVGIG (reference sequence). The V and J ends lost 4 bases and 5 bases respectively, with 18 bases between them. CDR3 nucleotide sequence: TGTGCCTGGACCTCCAAAGTGACGGCGGACAATGAGCAGTTCTTC. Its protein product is CAWTSKVTADNEQFF.

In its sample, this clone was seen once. This CDR3 is CAIPKGLAVGTGELFF. Written as DNA, the CDR3 is TGTGCCATCCCCAAGGGACTAGCGGTGGGGACCGGGGAGCTGTTTTTT. The V and J genes are TRBV6-6 and TRBJ2-2; 11 nucleotides align to TRBD2. Germline CDR1 reads MNHNY; CDR2 reads SVGAGI (reference sequence). After removal of 10 bases from V and 5 bases from J, the junction contained 12 bases not matched to a gene. The CDR3 is made up of 16 amino acids.

The chain's CDR3 is CASRKTGTDNANTGELFF. Written as DNA, the CDR3 is TGTGCCAGCAGAAAAACCGGGACAGACAACGCGAACACCGGGGAGCTGTTTTTT. The chain joins TRBV27 to TRBJ2-2; 7 bases agree with TRBD1. Germline values: CDR1 MNHEY, CDR2 SMNVEV (reference sequence). V was clipped by 6 bases and J by 0 bases; unmatched bases: 13. This CDR3 contains 18 residues.

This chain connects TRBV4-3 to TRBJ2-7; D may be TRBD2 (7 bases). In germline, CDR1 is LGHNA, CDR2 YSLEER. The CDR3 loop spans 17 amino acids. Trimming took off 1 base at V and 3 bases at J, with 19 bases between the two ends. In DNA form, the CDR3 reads TGCGCCAGCAGCCAAGCAACTTTCGGGGGGCGGAACTACGAGCAGTACTTC. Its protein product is CASSQATFGGRNYEQYF.

The CDR3 coding sequence is TGTGCCAGCAGCTTAGGGAGGTTGAGGACCCATAATTCACCCCTCCACTTT. Translating gives CASSLGRLRTHNSPLHF. The gene calls are TRBV7-8 and TRBJ1-6; no firm D call. The germline V and J ends were trimmed by 1 base and 5 bases, with 15 bases remaining between them. This CDR3 is built from 17 residues. Germline loops: CDR1 SGHVS, CDR2 FQNEAQ.

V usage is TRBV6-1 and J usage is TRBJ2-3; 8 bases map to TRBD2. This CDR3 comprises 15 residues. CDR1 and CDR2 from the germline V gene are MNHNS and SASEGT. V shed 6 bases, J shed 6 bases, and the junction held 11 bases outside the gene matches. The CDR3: CASRGLAGRADTQYF. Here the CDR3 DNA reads TGTGCCAGCAGGGGGCTAGCGGGTCGGGCGGATACGCAGTATTTT.

CDR3 DNA: TGTGCCAGCAGACAAACGGGACATCTTAACACCATATATTTT. Amino acid sequence: CASRQTGHLNTIYF. J is TRBJ1-3 and V is TRBV6-5; a weak D match, TRBD1 (6 bases). The CDR3 extends over 14 amino acids. Germline lookup yields CDR1 MNHEY and CDR2 SVGAGI. With 6 bases removed from V and 7 bases from J, the gap between germline ends came to 16 bases.

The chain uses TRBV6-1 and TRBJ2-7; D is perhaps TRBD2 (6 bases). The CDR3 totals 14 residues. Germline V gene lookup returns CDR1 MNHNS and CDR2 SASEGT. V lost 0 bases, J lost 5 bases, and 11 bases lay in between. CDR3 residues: CASSEAQRVHEQYF. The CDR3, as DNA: TGTGCCAGCAGTGAAGCGCAGCGGGTCCACGAGCAGTACTTC.

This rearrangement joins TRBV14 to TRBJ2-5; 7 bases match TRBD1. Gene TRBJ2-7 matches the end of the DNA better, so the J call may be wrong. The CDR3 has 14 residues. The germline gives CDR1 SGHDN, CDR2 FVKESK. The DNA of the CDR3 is TGTGCCAGCAGCCTCGGACAGGCAACCTACGAGCAGTACTTC. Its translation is CASSLGQATYEQYF.

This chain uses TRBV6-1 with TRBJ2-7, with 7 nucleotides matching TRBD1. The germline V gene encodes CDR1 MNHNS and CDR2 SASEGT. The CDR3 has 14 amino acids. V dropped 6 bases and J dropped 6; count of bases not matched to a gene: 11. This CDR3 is CASSPTTGVREQYF. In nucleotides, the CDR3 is TGTGCCAGCAGCCCCACCACAGGGGTACGCGAGCAGTACTTC.

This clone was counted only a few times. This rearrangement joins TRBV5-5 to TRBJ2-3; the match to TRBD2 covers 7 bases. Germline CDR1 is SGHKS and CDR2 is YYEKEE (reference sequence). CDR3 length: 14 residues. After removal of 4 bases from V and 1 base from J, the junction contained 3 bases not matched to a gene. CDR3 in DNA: TGTGCCAGCAGCCCCACTAGCGGCACAGATACGCAGTATTTT. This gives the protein CASSPTSGTDTQYF. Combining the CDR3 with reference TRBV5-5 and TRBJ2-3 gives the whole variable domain DAGVTQSPTHLIKTRGQQVTLRCSPISGHKSVSWYQQVLGQGPQFIFQYYEKEERGRGNFPDRFSARQFPNYSSELNVNALLLGDSALYLCASSPTSGTDTQYFGPGTRLTVL.

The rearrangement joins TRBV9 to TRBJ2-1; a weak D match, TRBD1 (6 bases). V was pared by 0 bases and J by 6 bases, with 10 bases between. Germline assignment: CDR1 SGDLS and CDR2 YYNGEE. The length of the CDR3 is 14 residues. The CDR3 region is CASSVVTGPNEQFF. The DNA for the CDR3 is TGTGCCAGCAGCGTAGTCACAGGGCCCAATGAGCAGTTCTTC.

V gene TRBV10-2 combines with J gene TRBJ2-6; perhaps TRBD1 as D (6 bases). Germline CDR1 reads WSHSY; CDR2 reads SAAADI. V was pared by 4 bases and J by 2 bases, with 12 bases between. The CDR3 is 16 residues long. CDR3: CASSVTDRPGANVLTF. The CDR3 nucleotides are TGCGCCAGCAGTGTCACAGACAGGCCTGGGGCCAACGTCCTGACTTTC.

This CDR3 reads CASSLRGRAPYF. CDR3 coding DNA: TGTGCCAGCAGTTTACGGGGGAGGGCCCCGTATTTT. The chain carries TRBV28 and TRBJ2-3; 7 positions agree with TRBD2. Trimming removed 2 bases from V and 14 bases from J; junction bases left unmatched: 7. The CDR3 length is 12 residues. The germline CDR1 and CDR2 sequences are MDHEN and SYDVKM.

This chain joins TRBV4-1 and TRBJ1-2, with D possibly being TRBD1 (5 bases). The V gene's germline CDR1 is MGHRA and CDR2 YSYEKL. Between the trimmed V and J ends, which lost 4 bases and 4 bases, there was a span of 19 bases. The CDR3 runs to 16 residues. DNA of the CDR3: TGCGCCAGCAGCCCGTTGGGACTAGCTGCTCCCTATGGCTACACCTTC. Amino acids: CASSPLGLAAPYGYTF.

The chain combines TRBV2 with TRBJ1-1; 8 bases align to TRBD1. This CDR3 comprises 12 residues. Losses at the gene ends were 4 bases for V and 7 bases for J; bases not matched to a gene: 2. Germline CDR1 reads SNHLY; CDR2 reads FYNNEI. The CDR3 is CASSGTGGEAFF. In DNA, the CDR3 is TGTGCCAGCAGTGGAACAGGGGGTGAAGCTTTCTTT.

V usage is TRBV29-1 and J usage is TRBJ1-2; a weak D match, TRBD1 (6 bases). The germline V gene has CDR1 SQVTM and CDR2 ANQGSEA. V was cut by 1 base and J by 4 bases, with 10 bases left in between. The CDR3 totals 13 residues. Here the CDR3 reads CSVEVDRFYGYTF. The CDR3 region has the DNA TGCAGCGTTGAAGTCGACAGGTTCTATGGCTACACCTTC.

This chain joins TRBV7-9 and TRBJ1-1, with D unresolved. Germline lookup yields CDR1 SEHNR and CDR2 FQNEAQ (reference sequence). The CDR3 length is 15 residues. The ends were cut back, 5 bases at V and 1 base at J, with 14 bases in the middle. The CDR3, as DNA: TGTGCCAGCAGCCTCGGGAAGCGCCCGAACACTGAAGCTTTCTTT. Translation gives CASSLGKRPNTEAFF.

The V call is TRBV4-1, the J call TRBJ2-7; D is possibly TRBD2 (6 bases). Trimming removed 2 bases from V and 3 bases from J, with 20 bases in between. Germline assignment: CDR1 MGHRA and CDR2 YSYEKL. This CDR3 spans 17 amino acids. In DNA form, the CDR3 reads TGCGCCAGCAGCCAAAGGTCGTGGGAGGACCGACTCTACGAGCAGTACTTC. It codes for CASSQRSWEDRLYEQYF.